The clone carrying this TCR beta chain was observed a handful of times. The antigen is not known. Each CDR3 protein is one row after TCRdb ran MiXCR on the RACE reads. This table has a few hundred thousand distinct CDR3 sequences, around 5% appearing once. This record comes from a study of human T cells and chemical hapten exposure. Study information: Alopecia areata, totalis or universalis affected patients who were mostly female.

Germline CDR1 MNHEY, CDR2 SVGEGT. The CDR3 covers 17 residues. Germline trimming cut 6 bases from V and 4 bases from J; bases unmatched to any gene: 15. Time point reported: pre-sensitization, week 0. Described treatment: therapeutic diphenylcyclopropenone sensitization with weekly scalp DPC. General study findings and limits: High-frequency TCRs, those above 1 in 1000, stayed the same after DPC sensitization.

Sample: whole blood, taken in connection with sensitization to the hapten diphenylcyclopropenone (DPC). The TCR sequence derives from a young woman with alopecia areata. Some clones in this sample may be carry-over from other donors' samples. The chain has TRBV6-2 or TRBV6-3 and TRBJ1-2; 9 nucleotides agree with TRBD1. Here the CDR3 DNA reads TGTGCCAGCAGCGAACCCTCCCTTTCGACAGGGGGCTATGGCTACACCTTC. Translating it yields CASSEPSLSTGGYGYTF.